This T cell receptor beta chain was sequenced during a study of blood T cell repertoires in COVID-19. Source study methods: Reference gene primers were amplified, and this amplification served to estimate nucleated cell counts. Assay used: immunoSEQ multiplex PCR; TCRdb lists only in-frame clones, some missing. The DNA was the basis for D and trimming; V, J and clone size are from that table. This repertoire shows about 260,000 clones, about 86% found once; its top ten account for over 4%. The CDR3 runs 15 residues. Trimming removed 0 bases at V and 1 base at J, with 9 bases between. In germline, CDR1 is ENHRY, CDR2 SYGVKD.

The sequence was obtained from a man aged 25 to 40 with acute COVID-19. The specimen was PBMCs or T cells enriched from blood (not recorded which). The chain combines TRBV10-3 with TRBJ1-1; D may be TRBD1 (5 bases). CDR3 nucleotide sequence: TGTGCCATCAGTGAGTCAGGTGGGGCGAACACTGAAGCTTTCTTT. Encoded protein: CAISESGGANTEAFF.